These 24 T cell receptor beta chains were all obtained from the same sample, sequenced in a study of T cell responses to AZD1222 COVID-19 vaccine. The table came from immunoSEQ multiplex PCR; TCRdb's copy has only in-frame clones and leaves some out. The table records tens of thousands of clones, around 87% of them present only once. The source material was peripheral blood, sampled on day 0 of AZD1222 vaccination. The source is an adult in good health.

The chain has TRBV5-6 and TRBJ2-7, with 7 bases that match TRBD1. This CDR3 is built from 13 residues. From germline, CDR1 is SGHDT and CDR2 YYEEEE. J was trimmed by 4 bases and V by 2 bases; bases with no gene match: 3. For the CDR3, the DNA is TGTGCCAGCAGCTTCCAGGGGGTTTACGAGCAGTACTTC. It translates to CASSFQGVYEQYF.

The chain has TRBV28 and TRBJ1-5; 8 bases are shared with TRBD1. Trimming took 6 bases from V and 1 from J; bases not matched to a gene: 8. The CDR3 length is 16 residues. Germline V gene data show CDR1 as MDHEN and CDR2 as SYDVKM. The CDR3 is CASRLPRTGSNQPQHF. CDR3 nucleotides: TGTGCCAGCAGATTACCCCGGACAGGGAGCAATCAGCCCCAGCATTTT.

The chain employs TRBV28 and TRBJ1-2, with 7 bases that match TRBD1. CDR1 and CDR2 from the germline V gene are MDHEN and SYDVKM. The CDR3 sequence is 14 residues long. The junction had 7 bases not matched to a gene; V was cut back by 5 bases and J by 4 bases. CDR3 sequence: CASSLARTGYGYTF. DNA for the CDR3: TGTGCCAGCAGTCTCGCTAGGACAGGCTATGGCTACACCTTC.

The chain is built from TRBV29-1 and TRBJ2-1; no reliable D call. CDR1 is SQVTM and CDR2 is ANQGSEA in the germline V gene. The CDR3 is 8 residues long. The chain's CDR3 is CGSDEQFF. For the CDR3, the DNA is TGCGGTTCCGATGAGCAGTTCTTC.

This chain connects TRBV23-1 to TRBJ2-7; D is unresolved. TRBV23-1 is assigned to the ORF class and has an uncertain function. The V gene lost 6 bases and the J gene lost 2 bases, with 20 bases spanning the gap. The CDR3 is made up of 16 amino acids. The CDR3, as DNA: TGCGCCAGCAGCCAGAAGAACATAGGAAATACCTACGAGCAGTACTTC. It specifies CASSQKNIGNTYEQYF.

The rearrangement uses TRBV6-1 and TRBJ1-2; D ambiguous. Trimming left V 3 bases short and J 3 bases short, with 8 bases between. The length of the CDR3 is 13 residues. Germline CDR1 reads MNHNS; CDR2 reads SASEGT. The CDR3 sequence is CASSDVSYYGYTF. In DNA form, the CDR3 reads TGTGCCAGCAGTGACGTGAGTTACTATGGCTACACCTTC.

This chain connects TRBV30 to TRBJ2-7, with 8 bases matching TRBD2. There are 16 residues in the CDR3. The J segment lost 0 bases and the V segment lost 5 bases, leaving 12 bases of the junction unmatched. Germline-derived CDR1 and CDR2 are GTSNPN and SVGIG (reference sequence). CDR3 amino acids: CAWEAGALSLSYEQYF. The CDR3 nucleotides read TGTGCCTGGGAAGCGGGAGCCCTCTCTCTCTCCTACGAGCAGTACTTC.

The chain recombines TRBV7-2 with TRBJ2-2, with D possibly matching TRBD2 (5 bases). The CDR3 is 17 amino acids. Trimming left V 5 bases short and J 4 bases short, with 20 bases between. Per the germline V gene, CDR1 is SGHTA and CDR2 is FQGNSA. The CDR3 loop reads CASSPSMGGLATGELFF. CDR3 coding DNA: TGTGCCAGCAGCCCAAGCATGGGCGGGCTGGCCACCGGGGAGCTGTTTTTT.

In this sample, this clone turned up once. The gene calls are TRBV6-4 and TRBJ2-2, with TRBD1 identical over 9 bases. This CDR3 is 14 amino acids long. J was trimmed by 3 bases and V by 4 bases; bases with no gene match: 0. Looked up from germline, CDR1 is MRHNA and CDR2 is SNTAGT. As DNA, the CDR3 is TGTGCCAGCAGTGGGACAGGGGACACCGGGGAGCTGTTTTTT. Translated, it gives CASSGTGDTGELFF.

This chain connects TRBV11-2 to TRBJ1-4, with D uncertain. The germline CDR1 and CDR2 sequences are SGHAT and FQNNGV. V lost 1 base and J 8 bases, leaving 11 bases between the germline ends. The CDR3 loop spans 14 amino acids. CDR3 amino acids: CASSLGQVHEKLFF. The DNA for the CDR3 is TGTGCCAGCAGCTTAGGGCAGGTTCACGAAAAACTGTTTTTT.

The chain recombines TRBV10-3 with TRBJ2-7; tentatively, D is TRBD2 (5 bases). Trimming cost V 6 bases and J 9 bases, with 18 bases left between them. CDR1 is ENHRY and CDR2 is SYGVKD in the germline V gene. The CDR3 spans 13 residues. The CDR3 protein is CAISHGYRERQYF. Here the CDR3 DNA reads TGTGCCATCAGCCACGGTTACCGGGAAAGGCAGTACTTC.

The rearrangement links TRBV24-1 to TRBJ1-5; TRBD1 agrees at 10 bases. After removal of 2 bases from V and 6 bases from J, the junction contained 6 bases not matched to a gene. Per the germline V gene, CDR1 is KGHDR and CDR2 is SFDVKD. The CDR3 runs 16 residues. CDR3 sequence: CATSDSGQGYPQPQHF. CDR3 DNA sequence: TGTGCCACCAGTGATTCGGGACAGGGGTATCCTCAGCCCCAGCATTTT.

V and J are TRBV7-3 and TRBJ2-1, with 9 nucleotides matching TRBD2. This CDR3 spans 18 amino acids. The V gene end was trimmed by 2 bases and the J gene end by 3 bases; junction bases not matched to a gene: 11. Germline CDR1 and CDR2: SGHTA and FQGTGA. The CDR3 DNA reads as TGTGCCAGCAGCTTACAGCTGGCGGGAGGGCCGGGCTACAATGAGCAGTTCTTC. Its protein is CASSLQLAGGPGYNEQFF.

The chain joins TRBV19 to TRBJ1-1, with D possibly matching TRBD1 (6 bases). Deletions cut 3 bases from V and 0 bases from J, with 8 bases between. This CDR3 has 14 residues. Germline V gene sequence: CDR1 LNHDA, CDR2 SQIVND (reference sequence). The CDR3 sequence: CASSIGTLNTEAFF. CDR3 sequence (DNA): TGTGCCAGTAGTATCGGGACATTGAACACTGAAGCTTTCTTT.

The CDR3: CASSPSTGANTEAFF. CDR3 DNA: TGTGCCAGCAGCCCTTCGACGGGGGCGAACACTGAAGCTTTCTTT. The chain is built from TRBV4-2 and TRBJ1-1; a weak D match, TRBD1 (6 bases). Germline V gene data show CDR1 as LGHNA and CDR2 as YNFKEQ. Trimming cost V 4 bases and J 1 base, with 13 bases left between them. The CDR3 spans 15 residues.

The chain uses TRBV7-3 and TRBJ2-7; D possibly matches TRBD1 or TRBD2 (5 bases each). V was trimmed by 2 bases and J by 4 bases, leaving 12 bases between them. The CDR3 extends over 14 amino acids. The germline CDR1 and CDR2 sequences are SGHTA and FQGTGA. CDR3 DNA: TGTGCCAGCAGCTTATATGGGGGAAGGTACGAGCAGTACTTC. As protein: CASSLYGGRYEQYF. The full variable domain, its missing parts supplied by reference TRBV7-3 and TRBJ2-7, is GAGVSQTPSNKVTEKGKYVELRCDPISGHTALYWYRQSLGQGPEFLIYFQGTGAADDSGLPNDRFFAVRPEGSVSTLKIQRTERGDSAVYLCASSLYGGRYEQYFGPGTRLTVT.

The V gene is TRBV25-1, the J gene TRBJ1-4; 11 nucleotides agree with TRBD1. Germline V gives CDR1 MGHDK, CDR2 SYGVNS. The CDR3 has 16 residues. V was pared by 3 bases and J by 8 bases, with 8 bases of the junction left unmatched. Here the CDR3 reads CASSDMDRGPEEKLFF. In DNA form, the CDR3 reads TGTGCCAGCAGTGACATGGACAGGGGGCCAGAGGAAAAACTGTTTTTT.

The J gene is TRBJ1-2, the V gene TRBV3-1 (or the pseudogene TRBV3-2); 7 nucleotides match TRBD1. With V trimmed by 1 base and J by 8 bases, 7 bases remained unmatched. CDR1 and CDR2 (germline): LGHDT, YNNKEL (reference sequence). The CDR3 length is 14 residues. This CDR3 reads CASSQAGTDEGYTF. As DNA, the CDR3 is TGTGCCAGCAGCCAAGCAGGGACAGATGAAGGCTACACCTTC.

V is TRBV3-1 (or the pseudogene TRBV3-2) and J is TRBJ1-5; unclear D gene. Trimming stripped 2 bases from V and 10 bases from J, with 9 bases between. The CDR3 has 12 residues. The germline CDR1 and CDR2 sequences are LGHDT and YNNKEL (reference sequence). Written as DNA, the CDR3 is TGTGCCAGCAGCCAATCGTCTGGTCCCCAGCATTTT. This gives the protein CASSQSSGPQHF.

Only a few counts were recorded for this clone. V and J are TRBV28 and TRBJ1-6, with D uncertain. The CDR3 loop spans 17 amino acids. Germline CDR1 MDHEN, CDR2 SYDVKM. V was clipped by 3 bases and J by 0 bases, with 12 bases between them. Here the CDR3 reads CASSFSAVSSYNSPLHF. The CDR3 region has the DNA TGTGCCAGCAGTTTCTCCGCAGTCAGCTCCTATAATTCACCCCTCCACTTT.

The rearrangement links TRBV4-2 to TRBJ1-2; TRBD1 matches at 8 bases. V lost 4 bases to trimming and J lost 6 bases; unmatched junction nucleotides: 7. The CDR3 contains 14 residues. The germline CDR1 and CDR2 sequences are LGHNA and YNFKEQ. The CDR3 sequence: CASSLMTGADGYTF. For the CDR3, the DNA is TGTGCCAGCAGCCTGATGACAGGGGCAGATGGCTACACCTTC.

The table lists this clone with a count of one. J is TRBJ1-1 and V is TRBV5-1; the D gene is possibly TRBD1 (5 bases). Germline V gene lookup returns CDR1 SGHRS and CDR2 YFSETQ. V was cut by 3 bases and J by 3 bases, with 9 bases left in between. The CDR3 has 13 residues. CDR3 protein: CASSYRGDTEAFF. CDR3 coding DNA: TGCGCCAGCAGCTATAGGGGCGACACTGAAGCTTTCTTT.

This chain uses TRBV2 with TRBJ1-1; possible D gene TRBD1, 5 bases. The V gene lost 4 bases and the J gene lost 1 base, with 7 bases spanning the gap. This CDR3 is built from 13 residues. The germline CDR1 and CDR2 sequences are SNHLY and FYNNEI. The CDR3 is CASSAGTNTEAFF. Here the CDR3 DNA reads TGTGCCAGCAGTGCAGGGACGAACACTGAAGCTTTCTTT. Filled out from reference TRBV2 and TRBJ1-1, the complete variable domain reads EPEVTQTPSHQVTQMGQEVILRCVPISNHLYFYWYRQILGQKVEFLVSFYNNEISEKSEIFDDQFSVERPDGSNFTLKIRSTKLEDSAMYFCASSAGTNTEAFFGQGTRLTVV.

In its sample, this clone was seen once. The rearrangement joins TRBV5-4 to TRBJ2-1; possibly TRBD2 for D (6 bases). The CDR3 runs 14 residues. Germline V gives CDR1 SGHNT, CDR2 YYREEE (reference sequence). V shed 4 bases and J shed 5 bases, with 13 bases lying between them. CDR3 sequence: CASSSEAGDNEQFF. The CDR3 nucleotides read TGTGCCAGCAGCAGCGAAGCGGGTGACAATGAGCAGTTCTTC.